Each of the 18 T cell receptor beta chains below was sequenced from the same sample in a study of regulatory T cells in long-lasting Graves disease. Described time point: persistent/refractory GD, antithyroid drugs over 5 years with positive TRAb. Extracted PBMC RNA gave rise to the TCR library. HTBI primers from iRepertoire and Arm-PCR of CDR3 regions yielded the TCR beta libraries. TCRdb re-analysed the multiplex PCR reads in MiXCR, keeping a single row per CDR3 protein. The table has around 400,000 distinct CDR3 sequences, roughly 25% seen once; the top ten hold around 30%. The sequencing used peripheral blood mononuclear cells (PBMCs), collected when the disease was refractory, from a patient treated with antithyroid drugs. Receptor source: a woman aged 40 to 50 with Graves disease.

This clonotype was counted many times. The rearrangement joins TRBV2 to TRBJ2-7, with D unresolved. The V gene's germline CDR1 is SNHLY and CDR2 FYNNEI. This CDR3 is 12 amino acids long. Trimming shortened V by 6 bases and J by 2 bases, and 8 bases separated the two germline ends. CDR3 bases: TGTGCCAGCAGGCCGGGCACCTACGAGCAGTACTTC. This sequence encodes CASRPGTYEQYF.

A few counts support this clonotype. The V call is TRBV6-1, the J call TRBJ1-1; perhaps TRBD1 as D (6 bases). Germline CDR1 and CDR2: MNHNS and SASEGT. This CDR3 has 14 residues. Trimming removed 5 bases at V and 4 bases at J, with 14 bases between. CDR3 in DNA: TGTGCCAGCAGTCCCAGACAGGCTCTCACTGAAGCTTTCTTT. It specifies CASSPRQALTEAFF.

This clonotype was found a few times. J is TRBJ1-4 and V is TRBV3-1, with D unresolved. Trimming stripped 0 bases from V and 7 bases from J, with 21 bases between. Germline V gene data show CDR1 as LGHDT and CDR2 as YNNKEL (reference sequence). The CDR3 consists of 18 residues. The DNA of the CDR3 is TGTGCCAGCAGCCAAGAGGGGTCGGCGAGTGTCTTTAGTGAAAAACTGTTTTTT. Encoded protein: CASSQEGSASVFSEKLFF.

The chain links TRBV9 to TRBJ1-4; the match to TRBD1 covers 7 bases. This CDR3 has 14 amino acids. V shed 0 bases and J 7 bases; nucleotides not matched to a gene: 3. In germline, CDR1 is SGDLS, CDR2 YYNGEE. DNA for the CDR3: TGTGCCAGCAGCGTAGAGGGGGCGGGTGAAAAACTGTTTTTT. Protein product: CASSVEGAGEKLFF.

This clonotype was picked up many times. The chain has TRBV5-1 and TRBJ2-2, with 9 bases that match TRBD1. Trimming removed 1 base from V and 2 bases from J; junction bases left unmatched: 3. Germline V gene sequence: CDR1 SGHRS, CDR2 YFSETQ. This CDR3 comprises 16 residues. CDR3 in DNA: TGCGCCAGCAGCTTGCTGGGACAGGGAAACACCGGGGAGCTGTTTTTT. Translation gives CASSLLGQGNTGELFF.

In this sample, this clonotype turned up many times. The J gene is TRBJ2-7, the V gene TRBV27, with D possibly being TRBD2 (5 bases). The germline CDR1 and CDR2 sequences are MNHEY and SMNVEV (reference sequence). Trimming removed 3 bases at V and 4 bases at J, with 10 bases between. CDR3 length: 13 amino acids. The CDR3 loop is CASSFEGAYEQYF. CDR3 nucleotides: TGTGCCAGCAGTTTTGAGGGAGCGTACGAGCAGTACTTC.

At least ten counts were recorded for this clonotype. This chain joins TRBV27 and TRBJ1-1; D gene uncertain. In germline, CDR1 is MNHEY, CDR2 SMNVEV (reference sequence). The CDR3 is 14 amino acids. The ends were cut back, 6 bases at V and 0 bases at J, with 11 bases in the middle. This CDR3 reads CASRIQPMNTEAFF. The CDR3 nucleotides are TGTGCCAGCAGGATACAGCCGATGAACACTGAAGCTTTCTTT.

The table lists this clonotype with a few counts. The chain is built from TRBV9 and TRBJ2-5, with TRBD1 identical over 8 bases. From germline, CDR1 is SGDLS and CDR2 YYNGEE. V trimming: 0 bases; J trimming: 7 bases; junction bases outside the gene matches: 8. The CDR3 runs 15 residues. The CDR3 spells CASSVEGTGRGTQYF. The CDR3, as DNA: TGTGCCAGCAGCGTAGAGGGGACAGGACGGGGGACCCAGTACTTC.

This clonotype was picked up many times. The chain recombines TRBV6-1 with TRBJ1-1, with D unclear. CDR1 is MNHNS and CDR2 is SASEGT in the germline V gene. The CDR3 is 15 amino acids. Trimming cost V 8 bases and J 1 base, with 17 bases left between them. CDR3 amino acids: CASPPLGRENTEAFF. CDR3 DNA sequence: TGTGCCAGCCCCCCCTTGGGAAGGGAGAACACTGAAGCTTTCTTT.

The CDR3 spells CASTLILSSYNEQFF. The CDR3 nucleotides are TGTGCCAGCACCCTTATTTTGAGCTCCTACAATGAGCAGTTCTTC. The chain links TRBV7-2 to TRBJ2-1; D remains ambiguous. Deletions cut 7 bases from V and 0 bases from J, with 13 bases between. The CDR3 totals 15 residues. Germline CDR1 is SGHTA and CDR2 is FQGNSA.

This clonotype has a handful of counts. The rearrangement links TRBV12-3 or TRBV12-4 to TRBJ1-6; D perhaps matches TRBD1 (6 bases). Trimming took 1 base from V and 7 from J, leaving 20 bases between them. This CDR3 is built from 18 residues. This CDR3 is CASSLDRVFDTPNSPLHF. The CDR3 DNA reads as TGTGCCAGCAGTTTAGACAGGGTCTTCGATACCCCGAATTCACCCCTCCACTTT.

The gene calls are TRBV28 and TRBJ2-3; either TRBD1 or TRBD2 may fit D (6 bases each). Germline V gives CDR1 MDHEN, CDR2 SYDVKM. With 6 bases removed from V and 10 bases from J, the gap between germline ends came to 20 bases. The CDR3 is 14 amino acids. CDR3 DNA: TGTGCCAGCAGCGCTCTCATAGGGGGGTTGCCGCAGTATTTT. Amino acid sequence: CASSALIGGLPQYF.

This clonotype came up many times. This chain connects TRBV28 to TRBJ2-2, with 9 bases that match TRBD1. Germline-derived CDR1 and CDR2 are MDHEN and SYDVKM. The CDR3 consists of 16 residues. V lost 4 bases and J lost 9; bases outside the gene matches: 12. The CDR3 reads CASSYSGTGRGRELFF. Written as DNA, the CDR3 is TGTGCCAGCAGTTATAGTGGGACAGGGAGAGGCCGGGAGCTGTTTTTT.

This clonotype was seen ten or more times. The chain is built from TRBV6-5 and TRBJ1-4; no clear D. CDR3 length: 14 residues. In germline, CDR1 is MNHEY, CDR2 SVGAGI. V lost 0 bases, J lost 8 bases, and 10 bases lay in between. In DNA form, the CDR3 reads TGTGCCAGCAGTTACTCGACTCGAGGAGAAAAACTGTTTTTT. This translates into CASSYSTRGEKLFF.

This clonotype was counted ten times or more. The chain uses TRBV28 and TRBJ1-5, with 7 bases aligning to TRBD1. Germline CDR1 MDHEN, CDR2 SYDVKM. This CDR3 spans 13 amino acids. Trimming removed 5 bases from V and 6 bases from J; junction bases left unmatched: 4. DNA for the CDR3: TGTGCCAGCAGTACAGGGGATGGTCAGCCCCAGCATTTT. Its translation: CASSTGDGQPQHF.

Many counts were recorded for this clonotype. The V and J genes are TRBV28 and TRBJ2-7; TRBD2 agrees at 12 bases. This CDR3 spans 14 amino acids. The V gene end was trimmed by 6 bases and the J gene end by 3 bases; junction bases not matched to a gene: 3. Germline V gene lookup returns CDR1 MDHEN and CDR2 SYDVKM. The chain's CDR3 is CASSWTSGNYEQYF. The DNA for the CDR3 is TGTGCCAGCAGCTGGACTAGCGGGAACTACGAGCAGTACTTC.

There are a few counts of this clonotype. This rearrangement joins TRBV20-1 to TRBJ2-4; perhaps TRBD1 as D (6 bases). V was shortened by 6 bases and J by 0 bases, with 15 bases between the two germline ends. The V gene's germline CDR1 is DFQATT and CDR2 SNEGSKA (reference sequence). The CDR3 is 15 residues long. CDR3 region: CSAIPGHLAKNIQYF. Written as DNA, the CDR3 is TGCAGTGCCATACCGGGACACCTAGCCAAAAACATTCAGTACTTC.

J is TRBJ2-1 and V is TRBV25-1, with D unclear. CDR1 and CDR2 (germline): MGHDK, SYGVNS. Trimming cost V 7 bases and J 4 bases, with 17 bases left between them. CDR3 size: 15 residues. DNA for the CDR3: TGTGCCAGCAAACCTGGCTGGCTCGAATACAATGAGCAGTTCTTC. Protein product: CASKPGWLEYNEQFF.